These 25 T cell receptor beta chains were all obtained from the same sample, sequenced in a study of regulatory T cells in long-lasting Graves disease. Time point given: newly diagnosed GD, antithyroid drugs for less than 3 months. The TCR library used RNA extracted from PBMCs. For TCR beta, libraries came from iRepertoire HTBI primers and Arm-PCR of CDR3 regions. TCRdb processed the multiplex PCR reads anew with MiXCR; each CDR3 protein has one entry. The table lists 350,000 to 500,000 distinct CDR3 sequences, 12% to 15% of them singletons. Another study also made use of these data, one on T cells in Graves' hyperthyroidism and ophthalmopathy.

The sample here was peripheral blood mononuclear cells (PBMCs), taken at new diagnosis, from a patient treated with antithyroid drugs. The origin of the receptors is a woman in her forties or fifties with Graves disease.

This clonotype appeared many times. The chain combines TRBV5-1 with TRBJ2-5; 7 nucleotides align to TRBD1. The germline V gene has CDR1 SGHRS and CDR2 YFSETQ. V shed 4 bases and J 2 bases; nucleotides not matched to a gene: 5. This CDR3 is 14 amino acids long. The CDR3 protein is CASSPGTVQETQYF. CDR3 nucleotides: TGCGCCAGCAGCCCCGGGACAGTTCAAGAGACCCAGTACTTC.

The gene calls are TRBV10-2 and TRBJ2-5; the match to TRBD1 covers 8 bases. V trimming: 3 bases; J trimming: 1 base; junction bases outside the gene matches: 4. The germline V gene has CDR1 WSHSY and CDR2 SAAADI. The CDR3 contains 15 residues. The CDR3: CASSEVRGLQETQYF. The CDR3 nucleotides are TGCGCCAGCAGTGAAGTCAGGGGGCTCCAAGAGACCCAGTACTTC.

A note on this clonotype: This sequence is one base from a far larger clone and is likely a read error. The chain has TRBV27 and TRBJ2-1; possibly TRBD2 for D (5 bases). The V and J ends lost 6 bases and 5 bases respectively, with 17 bases between them. Per the germline V gene, CDR1 is MNHEY and CDR2 is SMNVEV (reference sequence). This CDR3 region has 15 residues. The CDR3 sequence: CASSLATAYDNEQFF. The CDR3 DNA reads TGTGCCAGCAGCTTAGCGACGGCGTACGACAATGAGCAGTTCTTC.

This clonotype was picked up many times. This chain uses TRBV15 with TRBJ2-7; 8 bases are shared with TRBD1. After removal of 0 bases from V and 4 bases from J, the junction contained 8 bases not matched to a gene. Germline lookup yields CDR1 LNHNV and CDR2 YYDKDF (reference sequence). This CDR3 is 16 amino acids long. The chain's CDR3 is CATSREIRQGAYEQYF. The DNA for the CDR3 is TGTGCCACCAGCAGAGAGATTAGGCAGGGGGCATACGAGCAGTACTTC. The full variable domain, completed using reference TRBV15 and TRBJ2-7, is DAMVIQNPRYQVTQFGKPVTLSCSQTLNHNVMYWYQQKSSQAPKLLFHYYDKDFNNEADTPDNFQSRRPNTSFCFLDIRSPGLGDTAMYLCATSREIRQGAYEQYFGPGTRLTVT.

This clonotype occurred many times. The V call is TRBV20-1, the J call TRBJ2-7, with a possible D match to TRBD2 (5 bases). The length of the CDR3 is 11 residues. Per germline, CDR1 DFQATT and CDR2 SNEGSKA (reference sequence). V was clipped by 3 bases and J by 2 bases, with 5 bases between them. In DNA form, the CDR3 reads TGCAGTGCTAGGAGGGCCTACGAGCAGTACTTC. It codes for CSARRAYEQYF.

In its sample, this clonotype was seen a few times. A much larger clone differs by one base, so this may be a read error. The chain links TRBV2 to TRBJ2-7; D remains ambiguous. The CDR3 contains 15 residues. CDR1 is SNHLY, CDR2 FYNNEI, per germline. CDR3 nucleotides: TGTGCCAGCAGTGAAGAACTGGGAAGCTCCCACGAGCAGTACTTC. It yields the protein CASSEELGSSHEQYF.

V usage is TRBV7-9 and J usage is TRBJ2-3; TRBD1 is a possible D gene (6 bases). The germline V gene encodes CDR1 SEHNR and CDR2 FQNEAQ (reference sequence). Trimming left V 6 bases short and J 3 bases short, with 16 bases between. The CDR3 totals 15 residues. The CDR3 DNA reads as TGTGCCAGCAGTCCGGCAGGGGCCCTGACAGATACGCAGTATTTT. The encoded protein is CASSPAGALTDTQYF.

The gene calls are TRBV11-2 and TRBJ2-5, with TRBD2 matching over 12 bases. J gave up 4 bases and V 5 bases, and 8 bases lay outside the gene matches. This CDR3 has 16 residues. The germline gives CDR1 SGHAT, CDR2 FQNNGV. CDR3 sequence: CASSTGLAGRVETQYF. For the CDR3, the DNA is TGTGCCAGCAGCACCGGACTAGCGGGACGTGTAGAGACCCAGTACTTC.

This clonotype occurred many times. The chain couples TRBV10-3 to TRBJ2-7, with 12 nucleotides matching TRBD1. The CDR3 has 14 amino acids. Looked up from germline, CDR1 is ENHRY and CDR2 is SYGVKD. J was trimmed by 7 bases and V by 6 bases; bases with no gene match: 7. The CDR3 here is CAIRGQGAMEEQYF. CDR3 sequence (DNA): TGTGCCATCAGGGGACAGGGGGCGATGGAAGAGCAGTACTTC.

This clonotype was detected a few times. This chain's CDR3 is CASSQRGQGAGEAFF. DNA for the CDR3: TGTGCCAGCAGCCAGCGGGGACAGGGGGCGGGTGAAGCTTTCTTT. The V and J genes are TRBV2 and TRBJ1-1; 12 bases match TRBD1. V lost 6 bases, J lost 7 bases, and 9 bases stayed unmatched. This CDR3 region has 15 residues. CDR1 and CDR2 from the germline V gene are SNHLY and FYNNEI.

This chain joins TRBV29-1 and TRBJ1-2; D gene uncertain. The V gene's germline CDR1 is SQVTM and CDR2 ANQGSEA. Trimming shortened V by 3 bases and J by 3 bases, and 8 bases separated the two germline ends. This CDR3 contains 12 residues. This CDR3 is CSVEIIYYGYTF. For the CDR3, the DNA is TGCAGCGTTGAGATTATTTACTATGGCTACACCTTC.

V usage is TRBV30 and J usage is TRBJ1-2, with 7 bases matching TRBD1. Trimming took 4 bases from V and 8 from J; bases not matched to a gene: 7. Germline-derived CDR1 and CDR2 are GTSNPN and SVGIG (reference sequence). The CDR3 has 12 residues. CDR3: CAWKEGARGYTF. The CDR3, as DNA: TGTGCCTGGAAGGAGGGGGCGAGGGGCTACACCTTC.

This clonotype was counted many times. The chain couples TRBV29-1 to TRBJ2-5; TRBD2 aligns across 10 bases. V shed 4 bases, J shed 1 base, and the junction held 6 bases outside the gene matches. There are 15 residues in the CDR3. Germline CDR1 reads SQVTM; CDR2 reads ANQGSEA. The CDR3 loop reads CSVARTSGGQETQYF. The CDR3 nucleotides are TGCAGCGTTGCCAGGACTAGCGGAGGCCAAGAGACCCAGTACTTC.

This clonotype was observed many times. The rearrangement joins TRBV28 to TRBJ2-7; a possible D gene is TRBD2 (5 bases). The CDR3 extends over 16 amino acids. The germline CDR1 and CDR2 sequences are MDHEN and SYDVKM. The ends were cut back, 6 bases at V and 6 bases at J, with 24 bases in the middle. The DNA of the CDR3 is TGTGCCAGCAGCTCTGAGTTCCGGGGTCGTGCAGCCGAGCAGTACTTC. This encodes CASSSEFRGRAAEQYF.

The J gene is TRBJ2-2, the V gene TRBV4-1; 9 positions match TRBD1. Germline trimming cut 2 bases from V and 7 bases from J; bases unmatched to any gene: 8. Germline lookup yields CDR1 MGHRA and CDR2 YSYEKL. The CDR3 covers 16 residues. CDR3 in amino acids: CASSQSILDRGGELFF. The CDR3 region has the DNA TGCGCCAGCAGCCAATCAATCCTGGACAGGGGCGGGGAGCTGTTTTTT.

This clonotype was counted at least ten times. The chain uses TRBV20-1 and TRBJ1-1, with D hard to call. Trimming left V 3 bases short and J 3 bases short, with 17 bases between. Germline V gene data show CDR1 as DFQATT and CDR2 as SNEGSKA (reference sequence). CDR3 length: 15 residues. CDR3 DNA sequence: TGCAGTGCTAGGTTTGGCGGGAACCTACACACTGAAGCTTTCTTT. It codes for CSARFGGNLHTEAFF.

This clonotype was counted many times. The chain has TRBV6-1 and TRBJ2-7; D unresolved. V lost 2 bases and J lost 3, with 5 bases in between. This CDR3 spans 12 amino acids. Germline CDR1 is MNHNS and CDR2 is SASEGT. This chain's CDR3 is CASSEWVYEQYF. CDR3 DNA: TGTGCCAGCAGTGAATGGGTCTACGAGCAGTACTTC.

This clonotype has just a few counts. This chain uses TRBV7-2 with TRBJ2-1; weak D call: TRBD1 (6 bases). The CDR3 has 13 amino acids. Deletions cut 5 bases from V and 15 bases from J, with 20 bases between. From germline, CDR1 is SGHTA and CDR2 FQGNSA. The CDR3 loop reads CASSIGFRGNWFF. The CDR3 DNA is TGTGCCAGCAGCATAGGGTTCAGGGGTAATTGGTTCTTC. The full variable domain, in which reference TRBV7-2 and TRBJ2-1 provide the parts outside the CDR3, is GAGVSQSPSNKVTEKGKDVELRCDPISGHTALYWYRQSLGQGLEFLIYFQGNSAPDKSGLPSDRFSAERTGGSVSTLTIQRTQQEDSAVYLCASSIGFRGNWFFGPGTRLTVL.

This clonotype has a count of ten or more. V usage is TRBV28 and J usage is TRBJ2-1; D unclear. The V gene lost 2 bases and the J gene lost 6 bases, with 8 bases spanning the gap. The CDR3 is 13 amino acids. Germline-derived CDR1 and CDR2 are MDHEN and SYDVKM. The DNA of the CDR3 is TGTGCCAGCAGTTTACTAGATATCAATGAGCAGTTCTTC. Translated, it gives CASSLLDINEQFF.

This clonotype was found many times. This chain's CDR3 is CASSAATGTSGRDTQYF. CDR3 nucleotide sequence: TGCGCCAGCAGCGCGGCGACTGGGACTAGCGGGAGGGATACGCAGTATTTT. V is TRBV5-1 and J is TRBJ2-3, with 15 bases identical to TRBD2. CDR3 length: 17 residues. Losses at the gene ends were 4 bases for V and 6 bases for J; bases not matched to a gene: 9. The germline V gene has CDR1 SGHRS and CDR2 YFSETQ.

This clonotype was seen many times. The chain joins TRBV3-1 to TRBJ2-1; 7 nucleotides line up with TRBD1. The CDR3 length is 13 residues. Germline CDR1 is LGHDT and CDR2 is YNNKEL (reference sequence). The V and J ends lost 3 bases and 4 bases, in that order; junction bases with no gene match: 0. The CDR3 DNA reads as TGTGCCAGCAGCCAGGGACAGTACAATGAGCAGTTCTTC. This gives the protein CASSQGQYNEQFF.

This clonotype has a count of ten or more. This sequence joins TRBV28 and TRBJ2-6, with TRBD1 as a possible D gene (6 bases). The V gene's germline CDR1 is MDHEN and CDR2 SYDVKM. The V gene lost 7 bases and the J gene lost 2 bases, with 9 bases spanning the gap. The CDR3 loop spans 14 amino acids. CDR3 loop: CASKEGAGANVLTF. CDR3 coding DNA: TGTGCCAGCAAAGAGGGGGCTGGGGCCAACGTCCTGACTTTC.

In this sample, this clonotype turned up many times. The chain couples TRBV5-1 to TRBJ2-1; D unresolved. The CDR3 extends over 12 amino acids. The V gene's germline CDR1 is SGHRS and CDR2 YFSETQ. Trimming removed 0 bases at V and 9 bases at J, with 7 bases between. DNA for the CDR3: TGCGCCAGCAGCTTGGCCTTATCTGAGCAGTTCTTC. Its protein is CASSLALSEQFF.

Ten or more counts support this clonotype. The gene calls are TRBV9 and TRBJ1-4; 10 nucleotides agree with TRBD1. Germline-derived CDR1 and CDR2 are SGDLS and YYNGEE. Trimming removed 0 bases from V and 8 bases from J; junction bases left unmatched: 10. The CDR3 is 17 amino acids. Here the CDR3 DNA reads TGTGCCAGCAGCGTAGGCTTTTCCGGGACAGGGGAAGAAAAACTGTTTTTT. It specifies CASSVGFSGTGEEKLFF. Variable domain in full (rest from reference TRBV9 and TRBJ1-4): DSGVTQTPKHLITATGQRVTLRCSPRSGDLSVYWYQQSLDQGLQFLIQYYNGEERAKGNILERFSAQQFPDLHSELNLSSLELGDSALYFCASSVGFSGTGEEKLFFGSGTQLSVL.

This chain uses TRBV5-1 with TRBJ1-4; D perhaps matches TRBD1 (6 bases). The ends were cut back, 4 bases at V and 8 bases at J, with 18 bases in the middle. Germline V gene lookup returns CDR1 SGHRS and CDR2 YFSETQ. This CDR3 spans 15 amino acids. The CDR3 sequence is CASSQNGGRREKLFF. The CDR3 nucleotides read TGCGCCAGCAGCCAAAACGGGGGGCGCCGGGAAAAACTGTTTTTT. The complete variable domain, with remaining parts taken from reference TRBV5-1 and TRBJ1-4, reads KAGVTQTPRYLIKTRGQQVTLSCSPISGHRSVSWYQQTPGQGLQFLFEYFSETQRNKGNFPGRFSGRQFSNSRSEMNVSTLELGDSALYLCASSQNGGRREKLFFGSGTQLSVL.